This is a list of T cell receptor beta chains from one sample in a study of T cells in localized non-small cell lung cancer. The method was immunoSEQ multiplex PCR; TCRdb's version includes in-frame clones alone and lacks a portion of them. The table lists 45,000 to 60,000 clones, about 83% of them singletons. Material: peripheral blood, obtained before any cancer treatment. The receptors here all came from a female donor of 60 years or more with stage II squamous cell lung carcinoma. CDR3s include the opening cysteine and the closing phenylalanine or tryptophan. D genes are given only for firm matches. The size field is filled for only some rows; it gives once, few, many or a size class.

d_call	v_call	j_call	clone_size	cdr3_aa	cdr3_nt
.	TRBV6-4	TRBJ1-1	.	CASSDRQNTEAFF	TGTGCCAGCAGTGACCGACAGAACACTGAAGCTTTCTTT
TRBD1	TRBV9	TRBJ1-2	.	CASSVVPEPGQGPAGYTF	TGTGCCAGCAGCGTAGTTCCTGAACCGGGACAGGGGCCGGCCGGCTACACCTTC
.	TRBV11-3	TRBJ2-5	.	CASSLARKETQYF	TGTGCCAGCAGCTTAGCGCGAAAAGAGACCCAGTACTTC
TRBD1	TRBV2	TRBJ1-2	few	CASTQGGRGHYGYTF	TGTGCCAGCACCCAGGGGGGCAGGGGGCACTATGGCTACACCTTC
.	TRBV5-1	TRBJ2-3	.	CASSPGGATSDTQYF	TGCGCCAGCAGCCCGGGGGGCGCAACCTCAGATACGCAGTATTTT
TRBD1	TRBV7-2	TRBJ1-1	.	CASSLVGTGATNTEAFF	TGTGCCAGCAGCTTAGTGGGGACAGGGGCGACGAACACTGAAGCTTTCTTT
TRBD1	TRBV6-1	TRBJ2-7	.	CASSAGQGVFEQYF	TGTGCCAGCAGTGCGGGACAGGGGGTGTTCGAGCAGTACTTC
TRBD1	TRBV6-1	TRBJ1-2	medium-sized	CASGGQGWYGYTF	TGTGCCAGCGGGGGACAGGGGTGGTATGGCTACACCTTC
TRBD1	TRBV25-1	TRBJ1-2	few	CASSRGWDRGNYGYTF	TGTGCCAGCAGTCGGGGCTGGGACAGGGGTAACTATGGCTACACCTTC
TRBD1	TRBV7-8	TRBJ1-5	once	CASSTQGSNQPQHF	TGTGCCAGCAGCACACAGGGGAGCAATCAGCCCCAGCATTTT
.	TRBV9	TRBJ2-1	.	CASSSVGAFYNEQFF	TGTGCCAGCAGCTCGGTGGGGGCTTTCTACAATGAGCAGTTCTTC
.	TRBV6-5	TRBJ1-2	few	CASSLNRGYGYTF	TGTGCCAGCAGCCTAAATCGGGGCTATGGCTACACCTTC
.	TRBV30	TRBJ2-1	.	CAWSAGSSYNEQFF	TGTGCCTGGAGTGCGGGGAGCTCCTACAATGAGCAGTTCTTC
TRBD1	TRBV5-1	TRBJ2-3	once	CASSLGTGRTDTQYF	TGCGCCAGCAGCTTGGGGACAGGGCGCACAGATACGCAGTATTTT
TRBD2	TRBV4-2	TRBJ2-5	few	CASSQGEGSGGEETQYF	TGTGCCAGCAGCCAAGGGGAGGGGAGCGGGGGCGAGGAGACCCAGTACTTC
.	TRBV5-8	TRBJ1-1	.	CASSLGVLPNTEAFF	TGTGCCAGCAGCTTGGGAGTTCTACCGAACACTGAAGCTTTCTTT
.	TRBV7-8	TRBJ1-1	.	CASSLLGVRNTEAFF	TGTGCCAGCAGCTTATTGGGGGTCCGGAACACTGAAGCTTTCTTT
TRBD1	TRBV7-8	TRBJ2-7	once	CASSSRDRGNEQYF	TGTGCCAGCAGCTCCCGGGACAGGGGCAACGAGCAGTACTTC
.	TRBV7-7	TRBJ2-5	.	CASSRGPTRQETQYF	TGTGCTAGCAGCCGGGGCCCTACCCGTCAAGAGACCCAGTACTTC
.	TRBV7-2	TRBJ2-7	.	CASSDSRQVTYEQYF	TGTGCCAGCAGCGACAGCCGACAGGTTACCTACGAGCAGTACTTC
.	TRBV6-5	TRBJ2-2	.	CASTSTWNTGELFF	TGTGCCAGCACCTCGACATGGAACACCGGGGAGCTGTTTTTT
.	TRBV6-1	TRBJ1-3	.	CASILVVGGNTIYF	.
TRBD1	TRBV5-1	TRBJ2-7	.	CASSLAGTGNEQYF	TGCGCCAGCAGCTTGGCCGGGACAGGCAACGAGCAGTACTTC
TRBD2	TRBV2	TRBJ2-1	once	CASRAGTNYNEQFF	TGTGCCAGCAGAGCCGGGACTAACTACAATGAGCAGTTCTTC
.	TRBV19	TRBJ1-2	.	CASSSGWANYGYTF	TGTGCCAGTAGTTCGGGCTGGGCTAACTATGGCTACACCTTC
.	TRBV5-1	TRBJ2-7	once	CASSPDLRGPYEQYF	TGCGCCAGCAGCCCCGATCTGAGGGGTCCCTACGAGCAGTACTTC
TRBD1	TRBV5-6	TRBJ1-2	.	CASSLRDSGYTF	TGTGCCAGCAGCTTGCGGGACAGTGGCTACACCTTC
TRBD1	TRBV7-8	TRBJ1-1	once	CASSSSTGVITEAFF	TGTGCCAGCAGCTCCTCGACAGGGGTAATCACTGAAGCTTTCTTT
.	TRBV4-3	TRBJ2-1	.	CASSRRGEQFF	TGCGCCAGCAGCCGAAGGGGTGAGCAGTTCTTC
.	TRBV5-8	TRBJ1-1	.	CASSLAKHTEAFF	TGTGCCAGCAGCTTGGCCAAGCACACTGAAGCTTTCTTT
TRBD1	TRBV2	TRBJ1-6	.	CASMERTGDYSPLHF	TGTGCCAGCATGGAGAGGACAGGCGACTATTCACCCCTCCACTTT
.	TRBV7-2	TRBJ1-2	.	CASSRGGSVISHTF	TGTGCCAGCAGTAGAGGGGGGTCCGTGATCTCCCACACCTTC
.	TRBV11-2	TRBJ2-3	.	CASSLGLLQADTQYF	TGTGCCAGCAGCTTAGGTCTTCTCCAGGCAGATACGCAGTATTTT
TRBD1	TRBV5-4	TRBJ1-1	once	CASSIRTGMNTEAFF	TGTGCCAGCAGCATCCGGACAGGGATGAACACTGAAGCTTTCTTT
TRBD1	TRBV28	TRBJ2-5	.	CASSFLQGARETQYF	TGTGCCAGCAGTTTTTTACAGGGGGCTCGAGAGACCCAGTACTTC
TRBD1	TRBV5-8	TRBJ1-5	.	CASSSEQGRQPQHF	TGTGCCAGCAGCTCGGAACAGGGGAGACAGCCCCAGCATTTT
TRBD1	TRBV5-6	TRBJ1-1	.	CASTHRGRGNTEAFF	TGTGCCAGCACCCACAGGGGGCGGGGGAACACTGAAGCTTTCTTT
TRBD1	TRBV2	TRBJ1-2	.	CASSPGTEMADTF	TGTGCCAGCAGTCCCGGGACAGAAATGGCCGACACCTTC
.	TRBV19	TRBJ2-1	.	CASKPTGYNEQFF	TGTGCCAGTAAACCCACAGGGTACAATGAGCAGTTCTTC
.	TRBV4-1	TRBJ2-3	.	CASSQDPRGQGFTDTQYF	TGCGCCAGCAGCCAAGATCCGAGGGGCCAGGGCTTCACAGATACGCAGTATTTT
.	TRBV5-1	TRBJ2-7	.	CASSGTQSRSLDEQYF	TGCGCCAGCAGCGGGACACAGAGCCGATCCTTGGACGAGCAGTACTTC
.	TRBV19	TRBJ1-2	once	CASSIHTRGYGYTF	TGTGCCAGTAGTATACATACTCGAGGCTATGGCTACACCTTC
.	TRBV5-1	TRBJ1-1	.	CASSLAGGVTEAFF	TGCGCCAGCAGCTTGGCCGGTGGAGTCACTGAAGCTTTCTTT
.	TRBV28	TRBJ2-2	.	CASSNLLKTGPRETGELFF	TGTGCCAGCAGCAACCTCCTGAAAACCGGGCCCCGGGAAACCGGGGAGCTGTTTTTT
.	TRBV4-2	TRBJ2-3	.	CASSQEVGSDTQYF	TGTGCCAGCAGCCAAGAGGTTGGGAGTGATACGCAGTATTTT
TRBD1	TRBV5-1	TRBJ2-3	.	CASSGGQGSSDTQYF	TGCGCCAGCAGCGGTGGACAGGGTAGTTCAGATACGCAGTATTTT
TRBD1	TRBV6-5	TRBJ1-2	.	CASSKGTGQIYGYTF	TGTGCCAGCAGTAAGGGGACAGGGCAAATTTATGGCTACACCTTC
.	TRBV5-1	TRBJ2-2	.	CASSSRGAGTGELFF	TGCGCCAGCAGCTCACGGGGGGCGGGCACCGGGGAGCTGTTTTTT
.	TRBV29-1	TRBJ1-5	.	CSVGQGRNQPQHF	TGCAGCGTTGGGCAGGGGCGCAATCAGCCCCAGCATTTT
.	TRBV4-1	TRBJ1-2	.	CASTSAPGRSGYTF	TGCGCCAGCACCAGCGCACCGGGAAGGAGTGGCTACACCTTC
.	TRBV4-1	TRBJ1-1	.	CASSQEPQNTEAFF	TGCGCCAGCAGCCAAGAACCCCAGAACACTGAAGCTTTCTTT
TRBD2	TRBV7-7	TRBJ2-5	.	CASSPGLAQETQYF	TGTGCTAGCAGCCCAGGACTAGCGCAAGAGACCCAGTACTTC
.	TRBV7-9	TRBJ1-2	.	CASSFSSGAYGYTF	TGTGCCAGCAGCTTTTCATCAGGGGCCTATGGCTACACCTTC
TRBD1	TRBV2	TRBJ1-5	.	CASTGQGTQPQHF	TGTGCCAGCACGGGACAGGGGACCCAACCCCAGCATTTT